Listed here are 3 T cell receptor beta chains from one sample, sequenced in a study of blood T cell repertoires in COVID-19. The data were produced by immunoSEQ multiplex PCR, yet TCRdb's version contains in-frame clones alone and is incomplete. The sample shows roughly 230,000 clones, around four fifths of them seen only once. Material: peripheral blood. The receptors shown here come from a man aged 35-49 years with active or convalescent COVID-19.

This clone appeared a single time. V gene TRBV5-6 combines with J gene TRBJ1-1; D call uncertain. V lost 0 bases, J lost 9 bases, and 12 bases lay in between. This CDR3 is 13 amino acids long. CDR1 and CDR2 from the germline V gene are SGHDT and YYEEEE. CDR3 bases: TGTGCCAGCAGCTTGGGCAGTGTCGGGAAAGCTTTCTTT. Its translation: CASSLGSVGKAFF.

The chain links TRBV27 to TRBJ2-3; TRBD2 matches 9 bases. Germline assignment: CDR1 MNHEY and CDR2 SMNVEV (reference sequence). V lost 7 bases, J lost 2 bases, and 7 bases stayed unmatched. The CDR3 is 15 amino acids. The CDR3 here is CASIGREGPTDTQYF. The CDR3 DNA follows: TGTGCCAGCATTGGGCGGGAGGGACCCACAGATACGCAGTATTTT.

The rearrangement joins TRBV7-2 to TRBJ2-1, with D possibly TRBD2 on 5 matching bases. This CDR3 is 14 amino acids long. V was trimmed by 0 bases and J by 9 bases, leaving 12 bases between them. CDR1 is SGHTA and CDR2 is FQGNSA in the germline V gene. CDR3 coding DNA: TGTGCCAGCAGCTTAGCGCAGGCTAGCAGTGAGCAGTTCTTC. It yields the protein CASSLAQASSEQFF.